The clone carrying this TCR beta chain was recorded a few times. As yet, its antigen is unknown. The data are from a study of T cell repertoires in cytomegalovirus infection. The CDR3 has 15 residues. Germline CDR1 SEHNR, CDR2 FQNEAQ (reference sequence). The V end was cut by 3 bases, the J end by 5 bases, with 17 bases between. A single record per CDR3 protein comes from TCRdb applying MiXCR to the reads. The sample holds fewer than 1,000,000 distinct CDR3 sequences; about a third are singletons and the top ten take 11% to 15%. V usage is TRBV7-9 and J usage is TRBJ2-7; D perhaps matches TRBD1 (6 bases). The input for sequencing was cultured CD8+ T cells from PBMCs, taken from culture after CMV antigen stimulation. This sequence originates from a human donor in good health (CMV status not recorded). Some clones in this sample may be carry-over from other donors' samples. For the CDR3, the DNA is TGTGCCAGCAGCTTCTCCGGGACAAAGGGCGACGAGCAGTACTTC. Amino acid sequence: CASSFSGTKGDEQYF.